Below are 14 T cell receptor beta chains sequenced from a single sample in a study of T cell responses to AZD1222 COVID-19 vaccine. The data were produced by immunoSEQ multiplex PCR, yet TCRdb's version contains in-frame clones alone and is incomplete. Altogether more than 150,000 clones are present, more than 85% being singletons, with the ten largest covering 4.4%. The starting material was peripheral blood, obtained on day 0 of AZD1222 vaccination. The origin of the receptors is an adult in good health.

V is TRBV3-1 (or the pseudogene TRBV3-2) and J is TRBJ1-2; no definite D call. The CDR3 is 17 residues long. V lost 0 bases and J lost 6, with 20 bases in between. CDR1 and CDR2 (germline): LGHDT, YNNKEL (reference sequence). The DNA for the CDR3 is TGTGCCAGCAGCCAAGAATCCTTGGCTACAGTCTGGAATGGCTACACCTTC. This sequence encodes CASSQESLATVWNGYTF.

The V call is TRBV7-2, the J call TRBJ1-1, with 9 nucleotides matching TRBD1. V was clipped by 5 bases and J by 4 bases; unmatched bases: 8. The CDR3 extends over 15 amino acids. Germline values: CDR1 SGHTA, CDR2 FQGNSA. The CDR3 bases are TGTGCCAGCAGCGTCCGGGACAGGGAGGGCACTGAAGCTTTCTTT. This codes for CASSVRDREGTEAFF.

The chain carries TRBV5-6 and TRBJ2-2; D gene unclear. The V gene's germline CDR1 is SGHDT and CDR2 YYEEEE. Trimming stripped 1 base from V and 3 bases from J, with 13 bases between. The CDR3 sequence is 16 residues long. Here the CDR3 reads CASSLSPGGYTGELFF. CDR3 sequence (DNA): TGTGCCAGCAGCTTGTCCCCGGGCGGATACACCGGGGAGCTGTTTTTT.

The chain couples TRBV11-3 to TRBJ1-1, with D perhaps matching TRBD1 (6 bases). Germline V gene lookup returns CDR1 SGHNT and CDR2 YENEEA. The CDR3 consists of 13 residues. Trimming removed 5 bases at V and 7 bases at J, with 14 bases between. As DNA, the CDR3 is TGTGCCAGCAGCCCTGGACAGACCGTTGAAGCTTTCTTT. This codes for CASSPGQTVEAFF.

The chain recombines TRBV21-1 with TRBJ2-5; the D call in the table, TRBD1, was not verified against the DNA. TRBV21-1 is a pseudogene locus. The CDR3 has 17 residues. This chain's CDR3 is CASLRGTGLKGRETQYF. The DNA of the CDR3 is TGTGCCAGCCTCCGGGGGACAGGCCTCAAGGGAAGAGAGACCCAGTACTTC.

The chain combines TRBV4-3 with TRBJ2-2, with TRBD1 matching over 9 bases. CDR3 length: 18 amino acids. Losses at the gene ends were 3 bases for V and 6 bases for J; bases not matched to a gene: 14. CDR1 is LGHNA, CDR2 YSLEER, per germline. In DNA form, the CDR3 reads TGCGCCAGCAGCCAGGGGTTTCCGGGACAGGGAAGAGCCGGGGAGCTGTTTTTT. Translating gives CASSQGFPGQGRAGELFF.

For the CDR3, the DNA is TGTGCCAGCTCACCTTCGGACAGCCCTGGCTACACCTTC. Protein sequence: CASSPSDSPGYTF. This rearrangement joins TRBV18 to TRBJ1-2; D may be TRBD1 (6 bases). Trimming cost V 3 bases and J 7 bases, with 12 bases left between them. Germline CDR1 reads KGHSH; CDR2 reads LQKENI. The CDR3 has 13 amino acids.

The V gene is TRBV3-1 (or the pseudogene TRBV3-2), the J gene TRBJ2-1; 11 bases are a match to TRBD2. CDR1 LGHDT and CDR2 YNNKEL come from the germline V gene (reference sequence). CDR3 length: 19 amino acids. V trimming: 4 bases; J trimming: 7 bases; junction bases outside the gene matches: 18. CDR3 nucleotide sequence: TGTGCCAGCAGCCCCGGGGAGGGAGTAGCGGGAGGGCCTTGGAATGAGCAGTTCTTC. The encoded protein is CASSPGEGVAGGPWNEQFF.

CDR3 in DNA: TGTGCCACCAGTGATTTGGCGGGAGTAGACTTACAACCAGATACGCAGTATTTT. It codes for CATSDLAGVDLQPDTQYF. The J gene is TRBJ2-3, the V gene TRBV24-1; 7 bases are a match to TRBD2. Germline assignment: CDR1 KGHDR and CDR2 SFDVKD. V was pared by 0 bases and J by 4 bases, with 12 bases of the junction left unmatched. There are 18 residues in the CDR3.

V and J are TRBV10-3 and TRBJ1-2, with D possibly TRBD1 on 6 matching bases. Germline CDR1 and CDR2: ENHRY and SYGVKD. The CDR3 has 15 amino acids. The V end lost 0 bases, the J end lost 6 bases, and 14 bases lay between the germline ends. In nucleotides, the CDR3 is TGTGCCATCAGTGAGTCTGGGGGCGAGGTTAATGGCTACACCTTC. It translates to CAISESGGEVNGYTF.

This clone was picked up a small number of times. The chain uses TRBV19 and TRBJ2-1; D not certain. V was pared by 1 base and J by 9 bases, with 4 bases between. The CDR3 runs to 11 residues. The germline V gene has CDR1 LNHDA and CDR2 SQIVND (reference sequence). The CDR3 here is CASSIGGEQFF. CDR3 in DNA: TGTGCCAGTAGTATAGGAGGTGAGCAGTTCTTC.

The chain carries TRBV7-2 and TRBJ2-1; 8 bases line up with TRBD2. Trimming removed 2 bases from V and 7 bases from J; junction bases left unmatched: 4. Germline CDR1 SGHTA, CDR2 FQGNSA. This CDR3 contains 14 residues. The CDR3 DNA sequence: TGTGCCAGCAGCTTAAAGGGCGGGGGGAATGAGCAGTTCTTC. It encodes CASSLKGGGNEQFF. Full variable domain (rest looked up from reference TRBV7-2 and TRBJ2-1): GAGVSQSPSNKVTEKGKDVELRCDPISGHTALYWYRQSLGQGLEFLIYFQGNSAPDKSGLPSDRFSAERTGGSVSTLTIQRTQQEDSAVYLCASSLKGGGNEQFFGPGTRLTVL.

A few counts support this clone. The genes are TRBV14 and TRBJ2-5, with no clear D. The CDR3 has 12 amino acids. CDR1 SGHDN and CDR2 FVKESK come from the germline V gene. V was trimmed by 5 bases and J by 3 bases, leaving 7 bases between them. This CDR3 is CASSLNKETQYF. For the CDR3, the DNA is TGTGCCAGCAGCTTAAATAAAGAGACCCAGTACTTC.

The rearrangement uses TRBV19 and TRBJ1-3, with unresolved D. The CDR3 length is 15 residues. V was shortened by 7 bases and J by 0 bases, with 13 bases between the two germline ends. Germline values: CDR1 LNHDA, CDR2 SQIVND (reference sequence). CDR3 sequence: CASTVERYSGNTIYF. In nucleotides, the CDR3 is TGTGCCAGTACGGTCGAGAGATACTCTGGAAACACCATATATTTT.